One sample yielded the 23 T cell receptor beta chains listed below, sequenced in a study of T cell repertoires in ileal Crohn's disease. As for time point: neoterminal ileum biopsy at postoperative endoscopy, about 6 months after surgery. Clones were sequenced by immunoSEQ multiplex PCR, and TCRdb holds only the in-frame ones, with some missing. The sample has roughly 20,000 clones, over 60% seen once; the top ten hold less than 5%. The sequencing input was ileal tissue. These receptors all come from an adult with Crohn's disease.

This chain links TRBV5-1 with TRBJ1-1; the match to TRBD1 covers 7 bases. CDR3 length equals 14 residues. In germline, CDR1 is SGHRS, CDR2 YFSETQ. The V gene end was trimmed by 2 bases and the J gene end by 0 bases; junction bases not matched to a gene: 1. The CDR3 is CASSLQGMNTEAFF. In nucleotides, the CDR3 is TGCGCCAGCAGCTTACAGGGGATGAACACTGAAGCTTTCTTT. The full variable domain, completed using reference TRBV5-1 and TRBJ1-1, is KAGVTQTPRYLIKTRGQQVTLSCSPISGHRSVSWYQQTPGQGLQFLFEYFSETQRNKGNFPGRFSGRQFSNSRSEMNVSTLELGDSALYLCASSLQGMNTEAFFGQGTRLTVV.

The table lists this clone with a few counts. This rearrangement joins TRBV5-6 to TRBJ1-1; possibly TRBD1 for D (6 bases). V lost 1 base and J 1 base, leaving 14 bases between the germline ends. Germline V gene lookup returns CDR1 SGHDT and CDR2 YYEEEE. CDR3 length equals 16 residues. In DNA, the CDR3 is TGTGCCAGCAGCTTGACCGTGGGACACCGGAACACTGAAGCTTTCTTT. It encodes CASSLTVGHRNTEAFF.

This clone ranks as medium-sized. This chain links TRBV6-1 with TRBJ2-7; D ambiguous. Germline values: CDR1 MNHNS, CDR2 SASEGT. Trimming took 0 bases from V and 4 from J, leaving 10 bases between them. There are 14 residues in the CDR3. The CDR3: CASSEAQDGYEQYF. In DNA form, the CDR3 reads TGTGCCAGCAGTGAAGCTCAGGATGGATACGAGCAGTACTTC.

V gene TRBV6-5 combines with J gene TRBJ2-5, with a tentative D call TRBD2 (6 bases). The CDR3 contains 14 residues. V was cut by 5 bases and J by 5 bases, with 15 bases left in between. CDR1 is MNHEY and CDR2 is SVGAGI in the germline V gene. In nucleotides, the CDR3 is TGTGCCAGCAGTCGACTAGTAATGGGGGAGACCCAGTACTTC. Translating gives CASSRLVMGETQYF.

This clone was observed a handful of times. The V call is TRBV5-6, the J call TRBJ2-3; a possible D gene is TRBD2 (6 bases). The CDR3 loop spans 15 amino acids. The V end lost 4 bases, the J end lost 0 bases, and 12 bases lay between the germline ends. The germline V gene has CDR1 SGHDT and CDR2 YYEEEE. The DNA of the CDR3 is TGTGCCAGCAGCGTTAGCGGACGTAGCACAGATACGCAGTATTTT. Translation gives CASSVSGRSTDTQYF.

The chain links TRBV5-8 to TRBJ1-2; D is ambiguous. The CDR3 is 14 residues long. Trimming shortened V by 6 bases and J by 4 bases, and 16 bases separated the two germline ends. Germline CDR1 and CDR2: SGHTS and YDEGEE. CDR3 coding DNA: TGTGCCAGCATCCTCTCCGGGATCGGCTATGGCTACACCTTC. This codes for CASILSGIGYGYTF. Full variable domain (outside the CDR3, taken from reference TRBV5-8 and TRBJ1-2): EAGVTQSPTHLIKTRGQQATLRCSPISGHTSVYWYQQALGLGLQFLLWYDEGEERNRGNFPPRFSGRQFPNYSSELNVNALELEDSALYLCASILSGIGYGYTFGSGTRLTVV.

This clone was picked up a small number of times. V usage is TRBV5-1 and J usage is TRBJ1-2; D is perhaps TRBD1 (5 bases). CDR1 SGHRS and CDR2 YFSETQ come from the germline V gene. Trimming took 4 bases from V and 0 from J, leaving 13 bases between them. The CDR3 spans 15 residues. CDR3 region: CASSQGLKTNYGYTF. In nucleotides, the CDR3 is TGCGCCAGCAGCCAGGGACTAAAGACTAACTATGGCTACACCTTC.

The gene calls are TRBV5-4 and TRBJ2-5; 11 bases map to TRBD2. CDR1 is SGHNT, CDR2 YYREEE, per germline (reference sequence). The CDR3 runs to 16 residues. V was clipped by 5 bases and J by 1 base; unmatched bases: 7. The chain's CDR3 is CASSEPGLAAQETQYF. CDR3 nucleotide sequence: TGTGCCAGCAGTGAACCGGGACTAGCGGCCCAAGAGACCCAGTACTTC.

The rearrangement links TRBV5-1 to TRBJ2-7; D possibly corresponds to TRBD1 (5 bases). Trimming cost V 2 bases and J 5 bases, with 17 bases left between them. CDR1 and CDR2 (germline): SGHRS, YFSETQ. The CDR3 runs 15 residues. As DNA, the CDR3 is TGCGCCAGCAGCTTTACACAGGCAGCCTTGGACGAGCAGTACTTC. Translating it yields CASSFTQAALDEQYF.

CDR3 loop: CASSWTEAGYEQYF. CDR3 DNA: TGTGCCAGCAGCTGGACAGAAGCTGGCTACGAGCAGTACTTC. The gene calls are TRBV25-1 and TRBJ2-7, with D possibly TRBD1 on 6 matching bases. Germline CDR1 reads MGHDK; CDR2 reads SYGVNS. This CDR3 is built from 14 residues. The V gene lost 6 bases and the J gene lost 3 bases, with 15 bases spanning the gap.

The V call is TRBV6-4, the J call TRBJ1-1, with 9 nucleotides matching TRBD1. The trim removed 5 bases at V and 1 base at J, leaving 2 bases unmatched. The CDR3 extends over 14 amino acids. CDR1 and CDR2 from the germline V gene are MRHNA and SNTAGT. The CDR3 is CASSSDRGNTEAFF. Here the CDR3 DNA reads TGTGCCAGCAGTTCGGACAGGGGGAACACTGAAGCTTTCTTT.

A few counts support this clone. This CDR3 is CASSSLAGVDTQYF. In DNA form, the CDR3 reads TGTGCCAGCAGCTCACTAGCGGGTGTAGATACGCAGTATTTT. V gene TRBV13 combines with J gene TRBJ2-3; 9 nucleotides line up with TRBD2. CDR1 is PRHDT and CDR2 is FYEKMQ in the germline V gene (reference sequence). The CDR3 spans 14 residues. J was trimmed by 5 bases and V by 4 bases; bases with no gene match: 4.

V usage is TRBV25-1 and J usage is TRBJ2-7; 8 nucleotides agree with TRBD1. J lost 2 bases, V lost 3 bases, and 12 bases had no gene match. This CDR3 comprises 17 residues. Germline V lookup: CDR1 MGHDK, CDR2 SYGVNS. The DNA of the CDR3 is TGTGCCAGCAGTGACAGCCTCGGACAGGGCAAACCCTACGAGCAGTACTTC. Translating gives CASSDSLGQGKPYEQYF.

This sequence joins TRBV30 and TRBJ1-2, with D hard to call. The V gene lost 2 bases and the J gene lost 2 bases, with 9 bases spanning the gap. The CDR3 runs to 13 residues. The germline V gene encodes CDR1 GTSNPN and CDR2 SVGIG (reference sequence). CDR3: CAWSTTENYGYTF. CDR3 coding DNA: TGTGCCTGGAGTACCACAGAGAACTATGGCTACACCTTC. Complete variable domain (other parts from reference TRBV30 and TRBJ1-2): SQTIHQWPATLVQPVGSPLSLECTVEGTSNPNLYWYRQAAGRGLQLLFYSVGIGQISSEVPQNLSASRPQDRQFILSSKKLLLSDSGFYLCAWSTTENYGYTFGSGTRLTVV.

This clone was counted only a few times. The rearrangement joins TRBV5-6 to TRBJ1-6; D unresolved. The CDR3 is 16 residues long. Germline CDR1 reads SGHDT; CDR2 reads YYEEEE. The V gene lost 1 base and the J gene lost 7 bases, with 15 bases spanning the gap. The CDR3 is CASSLIAGLINSPLHF. The DNA of the CDR3 is TGTGCCAGCAGCTTGATCGCAGGATTAATAAATTCACCCCTCCACTTT.

The rearrangement uses TRBV7-9 and TRBJ1-2; no clear D gene. The CDR3 length is 12 residues. CDR1 and CDR2 from the germline V gene are SEHNR and FQNEAQ (reference sequence). The V end lost 1 base, the J end lost 8 bases, and 8 bases lay between the germline ends. The CDR3 here is CASSLEFGGYTF. The DNA for the CDR3 is TGTGCCAGCAGCTTAGAGTTCGGGGGCTACACCTTC.

A few counts support this clone. This chain joins TRBV6-5 and TRBJ2-7, with a weak D call TRBD2 (5 bases). Germline CDR1 is MNHEY and CDR2 is SVGAGI. CDR3 length: 15 amino acids. V was pared by 0 bases and J by 1 base, with 10 bases between. In DNA, the CDR3 is TGTGCCAGCAGTTACTCCCGGGAAGGGTCCTACGAGCAGTACTTC. Translated: CASSYSREGSYEQYF.

J is TRBJ2-1 and V is TRBV5-4; unclear D gene. Germline CDR1 and CDR2: SGHNT and YYREEE (reference sequence). With 4 bases removed from V and 8 bases from J, the gap between germline ends came to 10 bases. The CDR3 consists of 12 residues. This chain's CDR3 is CASSLDGYEQFF. CDR3 DNA sequence: TGTGCCAGCAGCCTAGATGGCTATGAGCAGTTCTTC.

This clone was seen more than once but under ten times. The gene calls are TRBV7-9 and TRBJ2-1; 7 nucleotides agree with TRBD2. J gave up 9 bases and V 2 bases, and 1 base lay outside the gene matches. Germline assignment: CDR1 SEHNR and CDR2 FQNEAQ (reference sequence). This CDR3 comprises 12 residues. CDR3 sequence: CASSLSGGEQFF. The CDR3 region has the DNA TGTGCCAGCAGCTTATCGGGGGGTGAGCAGTTCTTC.

V gene TRBV19 combines with J gene TRBJ1-2; D call uncertain. The CDR3 covers 13 residues. Trimming removed 5 bases at V and 0 bases at J, with 7 bases between. From germline, CDR1 is LNHDA and CDR2 SQIVND (reference sequence). CDR3 residues: CASSFVANYGYTF. CDR3 DNA: TGTGCCAGTAGTTTTGTAGCTAACTATGGCTACACCTTC.

The chain links TRBV15 to TRBJ1-1; D perhaps matches TRBD1 (5 bases). V was clipped by 1 base and J by 11 bases, with 11 bases between them. The CDR3 is 12 residues long. The V gene's germline CDR1 is LNHNV and CDR2 YYDKDF (reference sequence). CDR3: CATSRAGGPAFF. The CDR3 DNA sequence: TGTGCCACCAGCAGAGCCGGGGGTCCTGCTTTCTTT.

By share of the sample, this clone is medium-sized. Other DNA sequences in this specimen translate into the identical CDR3. The chain couples TRBV7-9 to TRBJ2-7, with a tentative D call TRBD2 (5 bases). The CDR3 sequence is 14 residues long. V shed 5 bases and J shed 4 bases, with 15 bases lying between them. The germline V gene has CDR1 SEHNR and CDR2 FQNEAQ (reference sequence). In nucleotides, the CDR3 is TGTGCCAGCAGCCTTACCGGGGTGTCATACGAGCAGTACTTC. Protein sequence: CASSLTGVSYEQYF.

J is TRBJ1-3 and V is TRBV6-1; D uncertain. The V end lost 1 base, the J end lost 3 bases, and 10 bases lay between the germline ends. Germline V CDR1 and CDR2: MNHNS, SASEGT. CDR3 size: 15 residues. The CDR3 sequence is CASSEGTGYGNTIYF. CDR3 DNA sequence: TGTGCCAGCAGTGAAGGAACCGGGTATGGAAACACCATATATTTT.